This T cell receptor beta chain was sequenced during a study of shared clonotypes between healthy human individuals. Overall study findings and caveats: In contrast to clonotypes shared by all four donors, non-shared clonotypes had lower generation probabilities. Despite large depth, sorted-subset datasets appeared incompletely sequenced. It was the few donors that limited the genetic and exposure-history diversity represented. Expectations were that clonotype sharing among donors would be affected by sequencing depth.

As to this clone: Antigen unknown.

This CDR3 spans 20 amino acids. Germline CDR1 is LNHDA and CDR2 is SQIVND (reference sequence). J gave up 2 bases and V 7 bases, and 22 bases lay outside the gene matches. Naive CD8 cells comprised CD45RO-negative, CCR7-positively selected cells, excluding terminally differentiated effector memory CD45RA+ cells. Method: immunoSEQ multiplex PCR; TCRdb's copy keeps in-frame clones and lacks some. Here the sample spans hundreds of thousands of clones, about 96% being singletons. J is TRBJ2-7 and V is TRBV19; 11 nucleotides align to TRBD2. Sequencing used naive CD8+ T cells sorted from blood. The sequence was collected from a woman in her 30s in good health. The CDR3 coding sequence is TGTGCCAGTACTCCCTCGGCAGGGGATCCACTAGCGGGGGACCCCTACGAGCAGTACTTC. It codes for CASTPSAGDPLAGDPYEQYF.